The 21 T cell receptor beta chains in this list originate from one sample, sequenced in a study of identical twins. MiXCR was run by TCRdb on the 5' RACE reads, yielding one entry per CDR3 protein. The sample shows about 240,000 distinct CDR3 sequences, about 12% of them seen only once. Separately, the same data were catalogued under a study of yellow fever vaccine responses in identical twins.

Sequenced input: memory (CD45RO+) T cells sorted from blood. These receptors were collected from a young woman in good health.

This clonotype was detected only a few times. The CDR3 region has the DNA TGCGCCAGCACCAGGGGGGGGTCGTCCGAAGAGCAGTTCTTC. Amino acids: CASTRGGSSEEQFF. The chain has TRBV5-1 and TRBJ2-1; tentatively, D is TRBD1 or TRBD2 (7 bases each). This CDR3 has 14 residues. Deletions cut 6 bases from V and 10 bases from J, with 20 bases between. CDR1 is SGHRS, CDR2 YFSETQ, per germline.

The chain carries TRBV28 and TRBJ1-2; a possible D gene is TRBD1 (5 bases). Germline values: CDR1 MDHEN, CDR2 SYDVKM. The CDR3 extends over 15 amino acids. With 6 bases removed from V and 4 bases from J, the gap between germline ends came to 18 bases. The CDR3 coding sequence is TGTGCCAGCAGCCACCGGGACCGCCGAACCTATGGCTACACCTTC. Translated, it gives CASSHRDRRTYGYTF.

This rearrangement joins TRBV12-3 or TRBV12-4 to TRBJ2-1; 8 bases fit TRBD1. J gave up 8 bases and V 10 bases, and 7 bases lay outside the gene matches. The CDR3 contains 12 residues. For the CDR3, the DNA is TGTGCCACAAGGACAGGGACCCATGAGCAGTTCTTC. This codes for CATRTGTHEQFF.

This chain joins TRBV6-1 and TRBJ2-5; 9 bases are a match to TRBD2. Germline CDR1 and CDR2: MNHNS and SASEGT. V lost 7 bases and J lost 11; bases outside the gene matches: 14. There are 14 residues in the CDR3. The CDR3 is CASTITNSGGTQYF. CDR3 nucleotides: TGTGCCAGCACTATCACAAATAGCGGGGGCACACAGTACTTC.

This clonotype has only a few counts. The DNA of the CDR3 is TGTGCCTGGAGTGTACGGGATTCAGGGGGTTACGAGCAGTACTTC. Protein sequence: CAWSVRDSGGYEQYF. V gene TRBV30 combines with J gene TRBJ2-7; 7 nucleotides match TRBD1. Trimming cost V 0 bases and J 4 bases; bases outside gene matches: 9. The CDR3 extends over 15 amino acids. Per the germline V gene, CDR1 is GTSNPN and CDR2 is SVGIG (reference sequence).

The chain has TRBV3-1 and TRBJ2-2; the D is unclear. CDR3 size: 14 residues. Trimming removed 4 bases from V and 7 bases from J, with 13 bases in between. Looked up from germline, CDR1 is LGHDT and CDR2 is YNNKEL (reference sequence). The chain's CDR3 is CASSPLAVSGELFF. CDR3 sequence (DNA): TGTGCCAGCAGCCCATTAGCAGTGAGCGGGGAGCTGTTTTTT. The entire variable domain, with the rest obtained from reference TRBV3-1 and TRBJ2-2, is as follows: DTAVSQTPKYLVTQMGNDKSIKCEQNLGHDTMYWYKQDSKKFLKIMFSYNNKELIINETVPNRFSPKSPDKAHLNLHINSLELGDSAVYFCASSPLAVSGELFFGEGSRLTVL.

The rearrangement uses TRBV20-1 and TRBJ2-7, with D perhaps assigned TRBD1 or TRBD2 (6 bases each). This CDR3 is built from 15 residues. V lost 4 bases, J lost 7 bases, and 23 bases lay in between. Germline V gene sequence: CDR1 DFQATT, CDR2 SNEGSKA (reference sequence). The CDR3 DNA reads as TGCAGTGCTAAGACGGGGGCTACCGCCTCGGGGGAGCAGTACTTC. Protein product: CSAKTGATASGEQYF.

The gene calls are TRBV2 and TRBJ2-3; D assignment may be TRBD1 or TRBD2 (6 bases each). The germline V and J ends were trimmed by 1 base and 3 bases, with 17 bases remaining between them. Germline CDR1 SNHLY, CDR2 FYNNEI. This CDR3 has 17 amino acids. The CDR3 spells CASSEGPTGTLTDTQYF. The CDR3 coding sequence is TGTGCCAGCAGTGAAGGACCTACAGGGACTTTGACAGATACGCAGTATTTT.

The rearrangement links TRBV7-2 to TRBJ2-3; the D is unclear. V lost 5 bases, J lost 7 bases, and 10 bases lay in between. The CDR3 runs to 12 residues. Germline values: CDR1 SGHTA, CDR2 FQGNSA. This chain's CDR3 is CASSPSSNTQYF. CDR3 sequence (DNA): TGTGCCAGCAGCCCCAGCTCAAATACGCAGTATTTT.

There are a few counts of this clonotype. The chain is built from TRBV4-2 and TRBJ2-5, with 10 bases identical to TRBD2. Losses at the gene ends were 4 bases for V and 2 bases for J; bases not matched to a gene: 7. CDR1 is LGHNA, CDR2 YNFKEQ, per germline. CDR3 size: 16 residues. The CDR3 spells CASSPLAGAVQETQYF. The CDR3 DNA sequence: TGTGCCAGCAGCCCCCTAGCGGGAGCAGTACAAGAGACCCAGTACTTC.

The chain uses TRBV6-1 and TRBJ1-2; D is ambiguous. The CDR3 contains 13 residues. From germline, CDR1 is MNHNS and CDR2 SASEGT. V lost 4 bases, J lost 2 bases, and 8 bases lay in between. The CDR3 loop is CASSARQNYGYTF. The CDR3 DNA reads as TGTGCCAGCAGTGCTCGGCAGAACTATGGCTACACCTTC.

In regard to this clonotype: A much larger clone lies a single base off, so this may be a read error. V usage is TRBV27 and J usage is TRBJ2-1; TRBD2 agrees at 7 bases. CDR1 is MNHEY and CDR2 is SMNVEV in the germline V gene (reference sequence). V shed 5 bases, J shed 6 bases, and the junction held 10 bases outside the gene matches. The CDR3 sequence is 15 residues long. The CDR3: CASSLLPREINEQFF. The CDR3 DNA reads as TGTGCCAGCAGTCTCCTCCCGCGGGAGATCAATGAGCAGTTCTTC.

This clonotype was picked up many times. One end of the junction varies from germline; a read error may be responsible. CDR3 coding DNA: TGTGCCAGCAGCTCCGGACAGGGAACAGATACGCAGTATTTT. Amino acids: CASSSGQGTDTQYF. The J gene is TRBJ2-3, the V gene TRBV5-1; TRBD1 matches at 8 bases. CDR1 SGHRS and CDR2 YFSETQ come from the germline V gene. This CDR3 is built from 14 residues.

The V gene is TRBV7-9, the J gene TRBJ2-7, with D possibly being TRBD2 (5 bases). V was pared by 5 bases and J by 11 bases, with 16 bases between. This CDR3 region has 12 residues. The V gene's germline CDR1 is SEHNR and CDR2 FQNEAQ (reference sequence). The CDR3 spells CASSPTDVEEYF. CDR3 sequence (DNA): TGTGCCAGCAGCCCAACTGATGTGGAGGAGTACTTC.

The chain uses TRBV6-2 or TRBV6-3 and TRBJ2-2; 10 bases are a match to TRBD2. Germline CDR1 and CDR2: MNHEY and SVGEGT. Trimming at V came to 0 bases and at J to 1 base, leaving 17 bases not matched to a gene. The CDR3 has 22 residues. In DNA, the CDR3 is TGTGCCAGCAGTTACTCGAGTAGGCCCCAAAAGACTAGCGGGTTGAACACCGGGGAGCTGTTTTTT. Amino acids: CASSYSSRPQKTSGLNTGELFF.

This clonotype was recorded at least ten times. This chain joins TRBV2 and TRBJ2-2, with 12 nucleotides matching TRBD2. This CDR3 comprises 16 residues. After removal of 4 bases from V and 6 bases from J, the junction contained 6 bases not matched to a gene. Germline loops: CDR1 SNHLY, CDR2 FYNNEI. CDR3 sequence (DNA): TGTGCCAGCAGTGTATCGGCTAGCGGGAGGGCCGGGGAGCTGTTTTTT. Residues: CASSVSASGRAGELFF.

This clonotype was seen ten or more times. This chain connects TRBV7-2 to TRBJ2-7; TRBD2 matches at 11 bases. V was clipped by 4 bases and J by 0 bases; unmatched bases: 2. CDR3 size: 15 residues. CDR1 and CDR2 (germline): SGHTA, FQGNSA. The CDR3 reads CASSWGTSGSYEQYF. The DNA for the CDR3 is TGTGCCAGCAGCTGGGGGACTAGCGGCTCCTACGAGCAGTACTTC. Supplemented by reference TRBV7-2 and TRBJ2-7, the full variable domain reads GAGVSQSPSNKVTEKGKDVELRCDPISGHTALYWYRQSLGQGLEFLIYFQGNSAPDKSGLPSDRFSAERTGGSVSTLTIQRTQQEDSAVYLCASSWGTSGSYEQYFGPGTRLTVT.

V and J are TRBV6-5 and TRBJ2-5; D not resolved. The CDR3 is 11 residues long. The germline V gene encodes CDR1 MNHEY and CDR2 SVGAGI. V was shortened by 6 bases and J by 3 bases, with 5 bases between the two germline ends. The CDR3 sequence is CASRIEETQYF. The CDR3 coding sequence is TGTGCCAGCAGGATAGAAGAGACCCAGTACTTC.

The gene calls are TRBV5-5 and TRBJ2-2; TRBD2 aligns across 10 bases. Germline V gene data show CDR1 as SGHKS and CDR2 as YYEKEE (reference sequence). V lost 0 bases and J lost 7; bases outside the gene matches: 6. The CDR3 has 16 amino acids. CDR3 region: CASSLVGLAARGELFF. The CDR3 DNA is TGTGCCAGCAGCTTGGTAGGACTAGCGGCCCGCGGGGAGCTGTTTTTT.

This clonotype was seen a few times. The chain links TRBV6-1 to TRBJ1-6; unclear D gene. V was clipped by 2 bases and J by 2 bases, with 7 bases between them. Germline V CDR1 and CDR2: MNHNS, SASEGT. This CDR3 contains 15 residues. CDR3 DNA: TGTGCCAGCAGTGAAAGGACGGCCTATAATTCACCCCTCCACTTT. Encoded protein: CASSERTAYNSPLHF.

Only a few counts were recorded for this clonotype. This chain uses TRBV6-2 or TRBV6-3 with TRBJ2-5; D call uncertain. Germline CDR1 reads MNHEY; CDR2 reads SVGEGT. V dropped 4 bases and J dropped 2 bases, with 11 bases sitting between them. The CDR3 is 14 amino acids. CDR3 in DNA: TGTGCCAGCAGTTGGGAAGCGTATCAAGAGACCCAGTACTTC. Translating it yields CASSWEAYQETQYF.